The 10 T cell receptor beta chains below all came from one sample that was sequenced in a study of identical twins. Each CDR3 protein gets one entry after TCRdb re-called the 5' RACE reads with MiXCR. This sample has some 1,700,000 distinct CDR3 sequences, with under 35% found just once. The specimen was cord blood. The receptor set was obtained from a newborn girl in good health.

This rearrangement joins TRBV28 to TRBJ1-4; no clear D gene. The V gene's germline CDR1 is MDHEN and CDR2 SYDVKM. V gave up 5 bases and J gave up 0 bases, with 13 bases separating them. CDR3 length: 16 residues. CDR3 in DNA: TGTGCCAGCAGTCTACACCCCAGCGCAACTAATGAAAAACTGTTTTTT. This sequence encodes CASSLHPSATNEKLFF.

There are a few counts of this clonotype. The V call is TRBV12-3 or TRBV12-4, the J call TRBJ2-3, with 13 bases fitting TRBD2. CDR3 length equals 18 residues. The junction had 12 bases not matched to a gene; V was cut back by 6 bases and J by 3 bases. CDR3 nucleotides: TGTGCCAGCAGCCCTGGCCCGGGACTAGCGGGACTAACAGATACGCAGTATTTT. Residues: CASSPGPGLAGLTDTQYF.

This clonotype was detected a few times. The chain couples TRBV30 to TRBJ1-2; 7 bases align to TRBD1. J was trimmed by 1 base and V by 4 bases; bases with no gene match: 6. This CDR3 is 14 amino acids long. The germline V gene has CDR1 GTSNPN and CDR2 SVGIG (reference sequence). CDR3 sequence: CAWTGGQFNYGYTF. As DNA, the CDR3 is TGTGCCTGGACCGGGGGACAGTTTAACTATGGCTACACCTTC.

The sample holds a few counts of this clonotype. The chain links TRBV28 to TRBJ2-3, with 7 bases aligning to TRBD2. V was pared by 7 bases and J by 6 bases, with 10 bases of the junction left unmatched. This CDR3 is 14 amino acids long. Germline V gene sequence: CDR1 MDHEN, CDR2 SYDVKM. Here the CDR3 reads CASNWGGSRDTQYF. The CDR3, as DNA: TGTGCCAGCAACTGGGGAGGGTCAAGGGATACGCAGTATTTT.

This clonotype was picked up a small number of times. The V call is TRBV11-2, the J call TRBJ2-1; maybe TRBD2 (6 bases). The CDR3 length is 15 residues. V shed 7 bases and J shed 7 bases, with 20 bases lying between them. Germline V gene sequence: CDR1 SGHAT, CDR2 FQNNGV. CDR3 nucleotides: TGTGCCAGCATAGGTCCGGGGCTAGCGAAAAATGAGCAGTTCTTC. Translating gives CASIGPGLAKNEQFF.

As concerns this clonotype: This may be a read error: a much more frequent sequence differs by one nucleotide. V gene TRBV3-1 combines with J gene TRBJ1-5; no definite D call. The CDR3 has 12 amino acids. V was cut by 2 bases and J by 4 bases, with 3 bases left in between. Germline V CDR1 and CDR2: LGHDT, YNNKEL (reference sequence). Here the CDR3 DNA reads TGTGCCAGCAGCCAACGAAATCAGCCCCAGCATTTT. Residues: CASSQRNQPQHF.

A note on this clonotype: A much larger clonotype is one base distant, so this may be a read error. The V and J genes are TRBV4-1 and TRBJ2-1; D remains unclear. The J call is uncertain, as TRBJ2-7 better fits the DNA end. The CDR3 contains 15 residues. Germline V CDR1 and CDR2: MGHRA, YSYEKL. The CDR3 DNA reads TGCGCCAGCAGCCAAGGAGTCTCTCCCTACAATGAGCAGTACTTC. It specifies CASSQGVSPYNEQYF.

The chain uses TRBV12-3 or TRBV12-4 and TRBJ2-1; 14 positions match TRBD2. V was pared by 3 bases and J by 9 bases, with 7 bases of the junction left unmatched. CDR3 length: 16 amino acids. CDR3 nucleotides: TGTGCCAGCAGTTTTGGACTAGCGGGAGGCGTCGGTGAGCAGTTCTTC. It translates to CASSFGLAGGVGEQFF.

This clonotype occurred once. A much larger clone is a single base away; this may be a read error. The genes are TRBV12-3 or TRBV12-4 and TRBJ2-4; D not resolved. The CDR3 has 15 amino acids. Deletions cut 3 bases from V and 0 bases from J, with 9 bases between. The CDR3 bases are TGTGCCAGCAGTTTTTACTTCCTAGCCAAAAACATTCAGTACTTC. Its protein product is CASSFYFLAKNIQYF.

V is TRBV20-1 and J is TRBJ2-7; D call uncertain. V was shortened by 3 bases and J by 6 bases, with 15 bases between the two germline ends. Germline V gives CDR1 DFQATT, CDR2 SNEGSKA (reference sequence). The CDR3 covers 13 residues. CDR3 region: CSASRISGVEQYF. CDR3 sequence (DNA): TGCAGTGCTAGCAGGATTTCAGGTGTCGAGCAGTACTTC.